This T cell receptor (beta chain) is from a study of long-term antiretroviral therapy in people with HIV. A v3.0 immunoSEQ assay was performed at survey level. Profiled with immunoSEQ multiplex PCR; TCRdb holds only in-frame clones, not every one. The repertoire includes some 16,000 clones, roughly 94% of them detected once, and 4.6% sits in the top ten. Each sample contained roughly 0.85-10 million cryopreserved PBMC, thawed before DNA extraction. Regarding this clone: The target antigen is unknown.

Broader study findings: HIV repertoires had narrower CDR3 length ranges than controls. Patients on ART gained diversity, which nonetheless stayed below transplant donor controls.

The CDR3 has 13 amino acids. Trimming cost V 5 bases and J 9 bases; bases outside gene matches: 8. Germline V gene lookup returns CDR1 MDHEN and CDR2 SYDVKM. The sequence came from a woman aged 45 to 65 with HIV. The chain is built from TRBV28 and TRBJ2-5; 8 nucleotides line up with TRBD2. The sequenced sample was unsorted PBMCs, obtained roughly 6.8 years after starting antiretroviral therapy. CDR3 sequence (DNA): TGTGCCAGCAGTAGCGGGAGCGTGTGGGCCCAGTACTTC. Translation: CASSSGSVWAQYF.